The 12 T cell receptor beta chains below all came from one sample that was sequenced in a study of shared T cell receptors in the human thymus. Repertoires were generated with immunoSEQ multiplex PCR, while TCRdb's copy carries only in-frame clones and drops some. The repertoire holds roughly 660,000 clones, with roughly 88% as singletons. These records were also assigned to another study, of human thymus T cells.

Sequenced sample: thymocytes. All receptors derive from a boy under two years old with a congenital heart defect.

With regard to this clone: The junction and the germline gene differ at one end; a read error may be behind it. V usage is TRBV7-7 and J usage is TRBJ2-5, with D perhaps matching TRBD2 (7 bases). The CDR3 has 16 amino acids. CDR1 and CDR2 from the germline V gene are SSHAT and FNYEAQ (reference sequence). The CDR3 region is CASSSGGEGVQETQYF. DNA of the CDR3: TGTGCTAGCAGCTCCGGCGGGGAGGGGGTCCAAGAGACCCAGTACTTC. The variable domain in full, completed from reference TRBV7-7 and TRBJ2-5, reads GAGVSQSPRYKVTKRGQDVTLRCDPISSHATLYWYQQALGQGPEFLTYFNYEAQPDKSGLPSDRFSAERPEGSISTLTIQRTEQRDSAMYRCASSSGGEGVQETQYFGPGTRLLVL.

In the case of this clone: At one end, the junction sequence differs from germline, possibly due to a read error. The chain couples TRBV2 to TRBJ2-1; D perhaps matches TRBD1 (6 bases). From germline, CDR1 is SNHLY and CDR2 FYNNEI. This CDR3 spans 11 amino acids. This chain's CDR3 is CASRNPQGILF. The CDR3 DNA reads TGTGCCAGCAGGAACCCCCAGGGGATCCTCTTC.

The chain employs TRBV10-3 and TRBJ1-1; 7 nucleotides agree with TRBD1. The CDR3 length is 12 residues. The junction had 2 bases not matched to a gene; V was cut back by 4 bases and J by 6 bases. The germline V gene encodes CDR1 ENHRY and CDR2 SYGVKD. Written as DNA, the CDR3 is TGTGCCATCAGTGGGGACAGACCTGAAGCTTTCTTT. Residues: CAISGDRPEAFF.

The chain couples TRBV27 to TRBJ2-1, with 8 nucleotides matching TRBD2. Germline V lookup: CDR1 MNHEY, CDR2 SMNVEV (reference sequence). This CDR3 is built from 15 residues. The V segment lost 6 bases and the J segment 5 bases; nucleotides outside the gene matches: 9. The CDR3 DNA sequence: TGTGCCAGCAGAAGCGGGAGCAGGGGCAACAATGAGCAGTTCTTC. Translated: CASRSGSRGNNEQFF.

The genes are TRBV28 and TRBJ1-5; D is perhaps TRBD1 (6 bases). Germline CDR1 and CDR2: MDHEN and SYDVKM. The CDR3 covers 13 residues. Deletions cut 3 bases from V and 9 bases from J, with 12 bases between. The CDR3 DNA follows: TGTGCCAGCAGTTTTTTTACAGGGCCGCCCCAGCATTTT. Amino acid sequence: CASSFFTGPPQHF.

This clone was counted once. The chain carries TRBV6-5 and TRBJ2-2; TRBD2 is a possible D gene (6 bases). The CDR3 is 15 amino acids. Germline-derived CDR1 and CDR2 are MNHEY and SVGAGI. Trimming removed 6 bases from V and 2 bases from J, with 13 bases in between. As DNA, the CDR3 is TGTGCCAGCAGCCGGGTGGGGGGAAACACCGGGGAGCTGTTTTTT. It yields the protein CASSRVGGNTGELFF.

The chain links TRBV27 to TRBJ2-7; D unresolved. V was shortened by 5 bases and J by 3 bases, with 20 bases between the two germline ends. The CDR3 covers 16 residues. CDR1 and CDR2 from the germline V gene are MNHEY and SMNVEV (reference sequence). The CDR3 region has the DNA TGTGCCAGCAGTCCTACCCCGGGTGTCCCCCTCTACGAGCAGTACTTC. This encodes CASSPTPGVPLYEQYF.

The V call is TRBV28, the J call TRBJ2-7, with TRBD1 identical over 10 bases. V lost 6 bases to trimming and J lost 3 bases; unmatched junction nucleotides: 5. The CDR3 totals 14 residues. Germline V gene lookup returns CDR1 MDHEN and CDR2 SYDVKM. For the CDR3, the DNA is TGTGCCAGCAGGACCGGGACAGGGGTCTACGAGCAGTACTTC. This gives the protein CASRTGTGVYEQYF.

The gene calls are TRBV2 and TRBJ2-7, with 10 positions matching TRBD1. Germline V gene lookup returns CDR1 SNHLY and CDR2 FYNNEI. Trimming cost V 7 bases and J 5 bases; bases outside gene matches: 2. CDR3 size: 12 residues. Written as DNA, the CDR3 is TGTGCCAGCACGGGACAGGGGAACGAGCAGTACTTC. It translates to CASTGQGNEQYF.

For the CDR3, the DNA is TGCGCCAGCAGCCAAGTCGAGGCGAACACTGAAGCTTTCTTT. The encoded protein is CASSQVEANTEAFF. The rearrangement links TRBV4-3 to TRBJ1-1; no clear D. V was clipped by 1 base and J by 1 base, with 7 bases between them. The length of the CDR3 is 14 residues. The V gene's germline CDR1 is LGHNA and CDR2 YSLEER.

The V gene is TRBV11-2, the J gene TRBJ2-3; a possible D gene is TRBD2 (6 bases). The CDR3 extends over 16 amino acids. V gave up 2 bases and J gave up 4 bases, with 16 bases separating them. CDR1 and CDR2 from the germline V gene are SGHAT and FQNNGV. CDR3 coding DNA: TGTGCCAGCAGCTTACACACCTTCGGAGGGCCAGATACGCAGTATTTT. Protein sequence: CASSLHTFGGPDTQYF.

The rearrangement uses TRBV11-2 and TRBJ2-7, with a tentative D call TRBD2 (6 bases). This CDR3 region has 15 residues. V lost 0 bases, J lost 2 bases, and 11 bases lay in between. Germline assignment: CDR1 SGHAT and CDR2 FQNNGV. The CDR3 DNA sequence: TGTGCCAGCAGCTTAGATCTCCCTAGCGCCTACGAGCAGTACTTC. Protein sequence: CASSLDLPSAYEQYF.